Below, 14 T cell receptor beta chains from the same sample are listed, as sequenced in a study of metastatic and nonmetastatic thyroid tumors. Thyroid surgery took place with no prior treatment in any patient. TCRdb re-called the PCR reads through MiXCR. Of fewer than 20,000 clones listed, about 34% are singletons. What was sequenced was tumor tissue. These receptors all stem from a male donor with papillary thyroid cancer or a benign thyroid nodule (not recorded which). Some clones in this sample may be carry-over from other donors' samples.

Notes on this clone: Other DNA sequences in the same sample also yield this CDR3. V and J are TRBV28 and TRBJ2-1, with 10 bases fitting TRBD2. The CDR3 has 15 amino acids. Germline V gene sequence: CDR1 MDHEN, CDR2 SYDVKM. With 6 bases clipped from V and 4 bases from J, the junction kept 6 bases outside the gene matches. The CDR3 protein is CASSRTSGSYNEQFF. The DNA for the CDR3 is TGTGCCAGCAGCCGGACTAGCGGCAGTTACAATGAGCAGTTCTTC. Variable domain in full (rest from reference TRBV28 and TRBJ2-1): DVKVTQSSRYLVKRTGEKVFLECVQDMDHENMFWYRQDPGLGLRLIYFSYDVKMKEKGDIPEGYSVSREKKERFSLILESASTNQTSMYLCASSRTSGSYNEQFFGPGTRLTVL.

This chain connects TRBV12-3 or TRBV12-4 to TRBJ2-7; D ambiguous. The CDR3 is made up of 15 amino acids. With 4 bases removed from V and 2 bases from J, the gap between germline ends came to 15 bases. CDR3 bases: TGTGCCAGCAGTTCGTCAGCCCTTGTCCCCTACGAGCAGTACTTC. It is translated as CASSSSALVPYEQYF.

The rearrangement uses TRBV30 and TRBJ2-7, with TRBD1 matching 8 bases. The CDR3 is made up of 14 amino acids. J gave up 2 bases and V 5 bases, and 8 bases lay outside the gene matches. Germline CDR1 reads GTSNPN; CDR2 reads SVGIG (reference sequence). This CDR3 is CAWAQGAIAYEQYF. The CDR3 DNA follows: TGTGCCTGGGCGCAGGGGGCGATCGCCTACGAGCAGTACTTC.

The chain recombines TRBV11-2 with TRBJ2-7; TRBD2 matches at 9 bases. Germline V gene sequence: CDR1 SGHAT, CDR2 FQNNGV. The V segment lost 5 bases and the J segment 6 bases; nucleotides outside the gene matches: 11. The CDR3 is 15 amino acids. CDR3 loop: CASSPGGGRAGEQYF. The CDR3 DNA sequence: TGTGCCAGCAGCCCTGGCGGCGGGAGGGCCGGCGAGCAGTACTTC.

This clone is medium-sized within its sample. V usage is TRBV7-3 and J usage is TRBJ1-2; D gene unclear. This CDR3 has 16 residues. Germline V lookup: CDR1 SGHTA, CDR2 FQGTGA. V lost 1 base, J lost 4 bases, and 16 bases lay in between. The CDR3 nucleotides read TGTGCCAGCAGCTTAAGTGGCAGCTCACCCATCTATGGCTACACCTTC. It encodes CASSLSGSSPIYGYTF. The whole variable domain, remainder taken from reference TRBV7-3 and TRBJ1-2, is GAGVSQTPSNKVTEKGKYVELRCDPISGHTALYWYRQSLGQGPEFLIYFQGTGAADDSGLPNDRFFAVRPEGSVSTLKIQRTERGDSAVYLCASSLSGSSPIYGYTFGSGTRLTVV.

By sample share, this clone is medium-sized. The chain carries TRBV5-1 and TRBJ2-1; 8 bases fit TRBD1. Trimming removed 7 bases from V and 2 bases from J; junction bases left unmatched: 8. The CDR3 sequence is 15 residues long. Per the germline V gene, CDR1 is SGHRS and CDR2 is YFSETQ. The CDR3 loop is CASESATGAYNEQFF. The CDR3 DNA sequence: TGCGCCAGCGAGTCCGCGACAGGGGCCTACAATGAGCAGTTCTTC.

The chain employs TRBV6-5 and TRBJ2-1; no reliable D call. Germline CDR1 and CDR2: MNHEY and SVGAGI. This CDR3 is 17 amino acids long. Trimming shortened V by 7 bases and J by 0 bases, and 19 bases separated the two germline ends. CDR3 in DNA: TGTGCCAGCACTCTGGCCGGGCCCCGCCCCTCCTACAATGAGCAGTTCTTC. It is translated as CASTLAGPRPSYNEQFF.

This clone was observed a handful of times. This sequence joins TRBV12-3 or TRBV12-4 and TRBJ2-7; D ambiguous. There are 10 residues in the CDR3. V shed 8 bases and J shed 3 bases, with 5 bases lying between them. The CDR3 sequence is CASSHYEQYF. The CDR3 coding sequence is TGTGCCAGCTCCCACTACGAGCAGTACTTC.

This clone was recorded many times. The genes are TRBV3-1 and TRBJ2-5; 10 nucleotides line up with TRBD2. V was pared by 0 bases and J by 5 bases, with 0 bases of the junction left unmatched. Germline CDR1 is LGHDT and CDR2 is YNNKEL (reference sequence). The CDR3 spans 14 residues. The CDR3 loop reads CASSQEGLAETQYF. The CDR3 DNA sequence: TGTGCCAGCAGCCAAGAGGGACTAGCGGAGACCCAGTACTTC.

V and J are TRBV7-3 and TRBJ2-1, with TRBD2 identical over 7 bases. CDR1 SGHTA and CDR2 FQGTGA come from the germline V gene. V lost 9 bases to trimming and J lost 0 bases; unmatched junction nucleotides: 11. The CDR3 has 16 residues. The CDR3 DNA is TGTGCCAGGAGCCCTAACGGCGGGAGCTCCTACAATGAGCAGTTCTTC. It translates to CARSPNGGSSYNEQFF.

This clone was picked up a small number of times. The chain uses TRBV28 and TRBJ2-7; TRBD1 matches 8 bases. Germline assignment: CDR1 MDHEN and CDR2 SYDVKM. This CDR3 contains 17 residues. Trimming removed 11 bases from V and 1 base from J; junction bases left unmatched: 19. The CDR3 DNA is TGTGCCTCCTGTCCGGGACAGGCGCTAGCGTGGTCCTACGAGCAGTACTTC. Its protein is CASCPGQALAWSYEQYF.

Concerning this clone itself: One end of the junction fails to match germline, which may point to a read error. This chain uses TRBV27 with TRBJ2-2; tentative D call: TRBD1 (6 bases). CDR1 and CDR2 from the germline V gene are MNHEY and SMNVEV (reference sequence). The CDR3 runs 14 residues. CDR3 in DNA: TGTGCCAGCAGTTCGTATACAGGGACCTGGGAGCTGCTTTTT. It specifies CASSSYTGTWELLF.

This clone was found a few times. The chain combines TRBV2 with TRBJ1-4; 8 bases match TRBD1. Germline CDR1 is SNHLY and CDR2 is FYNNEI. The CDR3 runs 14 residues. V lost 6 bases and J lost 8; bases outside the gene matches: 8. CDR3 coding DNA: TGTGCCAGCAGCCTAGCCAGGGGGCGGGAAAAACTGTTTTTT. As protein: CASSLARGREKLFF.

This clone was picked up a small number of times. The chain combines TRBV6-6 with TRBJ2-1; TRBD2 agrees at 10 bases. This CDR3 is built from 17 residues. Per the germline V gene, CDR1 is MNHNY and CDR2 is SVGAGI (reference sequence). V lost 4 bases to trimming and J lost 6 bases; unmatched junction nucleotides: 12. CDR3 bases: TGTGCCAGCAGTTCCTACTCTAGCGGGAGTAAAGGCAATGAGCAGTTCTTC. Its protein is CASSSYSSGSKGNEQFF.